The 18 T cell receptor beta chains below come from one sample, sequenced in a study of blood T cell repertoires in COVID-19. Libraries were prepared by immunoSEQ multiplex PCR; TCRdb keeps only in-frame clonotypes and omits some of them. In the table there are thousands of clones, 70% to 85% of which are singletons. Specimen: peripheral blood. The source of these receptors is a human donor in a cohort sampled during active COVID-19.

The chain recombines TRBV5-4 with TRBJ2-7; TRBD2 might be the D (5 bases). This CDR3 is 13 amino acids long. CDR1 is SGHNT and CDR2 is YYREEE in the germline V gene (reference sequence). Deletions cut 0 bases from V and 7 bases from J, with 11 bases between. CDR3: CASSLAGEREQYF. CDR3 coding DNA: TGTGCCAGCAGCTTGGCCGGGGAGCGAGAGCAGTACTTC.

V is TRBV2 and J is TRBJ1-2; D perhaps matches TRBD1 (6 bases). The CDR3 loop spans 12 amino acids. The germline V and J ends were trimmed by 7 bases and 8 bases, with 14 bases remaining between them. The germline V gene encodes CDR1 SNHLY and CDR2 FYNNEI. The CDR3 DNA follows: TGTGCCAGCACGGGCAGGGGCAGAGGCTACACCTTC. This encodes CASTGRGRGYTF.

The chain joins TRBV6-2 or TRBV6-3 to TRBJ2-7, with TRBD1 as a possible D gene (5 bases). V shed 0 bases and J shed 2 bases, with 11 bases lying between them. The CDR3 loop spans 15 amino acids. CDR1 and CDR2 from the germline V gene are MNHEY and SVGEGT. DNA for the CDR3: TGTGCCAGCAGTTACTCGATGACACAGGCCTACGAGCAGTACTTC. Its translation is CASSYSMTQAYEQYF.

The chain has TRBV6-1 and TRBJ1-5; D uncertain. This CDR3 has 15 amino acids. The germline gives CDR1 MNHNS, CDR2 SASEGT. V gave up 0 bases and J gave up 6 bases, with 12 bases separating them. CDR3 in DNA: TGTGCCAGCAGTGAAGCGCCCCGCGGAGGTCAGCCCCAGCATTTT. Protein: CASSEAPRGGQPQHF.

J is TRBJ2-3 and V is TRBV9; 9 bases map to TRBD2. Trimming removed 0 bases from V and 6 bases from J; junction bases left unmatched: 8. Germline lookup yields CDR1 SGDLS and CDR2 YYNGEE. The CDR3 consists of 16 residues. Here the CDR3 DNA reads TGTGCCAGCAGCGTAGGGCTAGCGGGAACAACCGATACGCAGTATTTT. As protein: CASSVGLAGTTDTQYF.

The chain uses TRBV7-9 and TRBJ1-1; the D gene is possibly TRBD1 (5 bases). The length of the CDR3 is 13 residues. Germline V gene sequence: CDR1 SEHNR, CDR2 FQNEAQ (reference sequence). The V and J ends lost 4 bases and 8 bases respectively, with 14 bases between them. For the CDR3, the DNA is TGTGCCAGCAGCTGGTCGCTGGGGCGCGAAGCTTTCTTT. Protein: CASSWSLGREAFF. Full variable domain (remainder filled in from reference TRBV7-9 and TRBJ1-1): DTGVSQNPRHKITKRGQNVTFRCDPISEHNRLYWYRQTLGQGPEFLTYFQNEAQLEKSRLLSDRFSAERPKGSFSTLEIQRTEQGDSAMYLCASSWSLGREAFFGQGTRLTVV.

The sample holds one count of this clone. J is TRBJ2-5 and V is TRBV3-1 (or the pseudogene TRBV3-2); 9 bases fit TRBD2. CDR1 is LGHDT and CDR2 is YNNKEL in the germline V gene (reference sequence). The CDR3 totals 17 residues. J lost 4 bases, V lost 4 bases, and 13 bases had no gene match. CDR3 residues: CASSLKIAGESVETQYF. CDR3 bases: TGTGCCAGCAGCCTTAAGATAGCGGGAGAATCGGTAGAGACCCAGTACTTC.

The chain couples TRBV5-4 to TRBJ2-2; a weak D match, TRBD1 (6 bases). V gave up 3 bases and J gave up 7 bases, with 19 bases separating them. Germline lookup yields CDR1 SGHNT and CDR2 YYREEE (reference sequence). There are 16 residues in the CDR3. DNA for the CDR3: TGTGCCAGCAGCTCTATAGCCGAACAGGGTGGCGGGGAGCTGTTTTTT. Protein product: CASSSIAEQGGGELFF.

The V call is TRBV28, the J call TRBJ2-7, with 7 positions matching TRBD2. Trimming cost V 1 base and J 5 bases; bases outside gene matches: 11. Germline V gives CDR1 MDHEN, CDR2 SYDVKM. The CDR3 length is 16 residues. CDR3: CASSLSGGGKSNEQYF. The CDR3 DNA follows: TGTGCCAGCAGTTTATCTGGGGGGGGAAAGTCCAACGAGCAGTACTTC.

The rearrangement links TRBV6-2 or TRBV6-3 to TRBJ2-1, with TRBD2 matching 12 bases. CDR3 length: 18 residues. Germline V gene sequence: CDR1 MNHEY, CDR2 SVGEGT. The V gene end was trimmed by 4 bases and the J gene end by 4 bases; junction bases not matched to a gene: 11. The CDR3: CASSSRTSGTILYNEQFF. CDR3 sequence (DNA): TGTGCCAGCAGTTCGCGGACTAGCGGGACAATCCTATACAATGAGCAGTTCTTC.

V usage is TRBV30 and J usage is TRBJ1-5; the D gene is possibly TRBD1 (6 bases). V lost 0 bases and J lost 6, with 9 bases in between. Germline-derived CDR1 and CDR2 are GTSNPN and SVGIG (reference sequence). The CDR3 is made up of 13 amino acids. For the CDR3, the DNA is TGTGCCTGGAGTGTCGGCAGGGGTCAGCCCCAGCATTTT. Residues: CAWSVGRGQPQHF.

In DNA, the CDR3 is TGTGCCAGTACCCCGGGTCGTTTTGTTAGCGGGAGCTCCTACAATGAGCAGTTCTTC. Its protein product is CASTPGRFVSGSSYNEQFF. This chain connects TRBV19 to TRBJ2-1; 9 bases are shared with TRBD2. This CDR3 is built from 19 residues. Losses at the gene ends were 7 bases for V and 0 bases for J; bases not matched to a gene: 16. Looked up from germline, CDR1 is LNHDA and CDR2 is SQIVND (reference sequence).

The CDR3 DNA reads as TGTGCCAGCAGCCAAGAAGACGGGAGGAACGAGCAGTACTTC. This encodes CASSQEDGRNEQYF. The J gene is TRBJ2-7, the V gene TRBV4-2, with 7 bases fitting TRBD2. The germline gives CDR1 LGHNA, CDR2 YNFKEQ. The CDR3 is made up of 14 amino acids. V was clipped by 0 bases and J by 5 bases; unmatched bases: 4.

J is TRBJ2-1 and V is TRBV15; TRBD2 aligns across 7 bases. The length of the CDR3 is 15 residues. CDR1 is LNHNV, CDR2 YYDKDF, per germline (reference sequence). Trimming at V came to 5 bases and at J to 10 bases, leaving 14 bases not matched to a gene. The CDR3 is CATSRGLAGVREQFF. The CDR3 nucleotides are TGTGCCACCAGCCGTGGGTTGGCGGGAGTGCGAGAGCAGTTCTTC.

The chain carries TRBV4-2 and TRBJ2-2, with TRBD2 matching over 11 bases. With 0 bases clipped from V and 6 bases from J, the junction kept 3 bases outside the gene matches. Per the germline V gene, CDR1 is LGHNA and CDR2 is YNFKEQ. This CDR3 is 16 amino acids long. The CDR3 DNA sequence: TGTGCCAGCAGCCAAGAGTTAGCGGGAGGGCCCGGGGAGCTGTTTTTT. It encodes CASSQELAGGPGELFF.

The chain is built from TRBV10-3 and TRBJ1-1, with unresolved D. Between the trimmed V and J ends, which lost 10 bases and 1 base, there was a span of 13 bases. The CDR3 loop spans 13 amino acids. The germline V gene encodes CDR1 ENHRY and CDR2 SYGVKD. The CDR3 spells CATGAPSNTEAFF. CDR3 sequence (DNA): TGTGCCACCGGAGCTCCTTCGAACACTGAAGCTTTCTTT.

This clone occurred a few times. V gene TRBV9 combines with J gene TRBJ1-1; D call uncertain. The CDR3 is made up of 15 amino acids. Between the trimmed V and J ends, which lost 0 bases and 1 base, there was a span of 10 bases. The germline gives CDR1 SGDLS, CDR2 YYNGEE. The CDR3 DNA is TGTGCCAGCAGCGTAGACCCCCTGGCGAACACTGAAGCTTTCTTT. Amino acid sequence: CASSVDPLANTEAFF.

CDR3 sequence reads: CASSLLEYQETQYF. CDR3 bases: TGTGCCAGCAGTTTATTGGAGTACCAAGAGACCCAGTACTTC. The rearrangement joins TRBV28 to TRBJ2-5; D unclear. Trimming stripped 1 base from V and 0 bases from J, with 6 bases between. Germline lookup yields CDR1 MDHEN and CDR2 SYDVKM. CDR3 size: 14 residues.